This T cell receptor (beta chain) was retrieved from a study of T cells in Graves' hyperthyroidism and ophthalmopathy (dated by TCRdb to the late 2010s). Turning to the overall study: Peripheral blood was sampled at the time of initial diagnosis, prior to any treatment. TCR V-J signatures able to tell the groups apart were searched for in a discovery cohort of 90 to 100 patients, of whom over 40 had Graves' ophthalmopathy and around 57 had stable Graves' hyperthyroidism. Prospective prediction of ophthalmopathy was tested in an independent validation cohort of fewer than 20 hyperthyroidism patients and 15 to 17 patients who later progressed to ophthalmopathy. For training and testing, the 100 or so patients in the discovery cohort were randomly divided in a 7:3 ratio. In addition, the study compared T-cell repertoires in thyroid tissue and in blood from roughly 6 Graves' hyperthyroidism patients. Following sampling, methimazole starting at 30 mg daily was given to hyperthyroidism patients, and high-dose intravenous methylprednisolone was given to ophthalmopathy patients. The paper describes TCR Vbeta CDR3 sequencing of more than 120 peripheral blood samples, made up of about 41 ophthalmopathy patients, approximately 73 hyperthyroidism patients and 17 progressor patients. Broad study findings and their caveats: Most expanded thyroid clonotypes (frequency above 0.001) were also detected in blood, a finding suggesting that blood repertoires may reflect thyroid immune responses. Sample size was not statistically predetermined, and blinding of investigators to group allocation was not performed. In validation, the model predicted progression to ophthalmopathy a median of 6.5 months before onset, with roughly 70% sensitivity and nearly 75% specificity. In cross-validation, a model built on a 13 V-J signature told ophthalmopathy apart from stable hyperthyroidism with approximately 91% sensitivity and 81% to 82% specificity, and in testing the same model reached 80%/75%.

CDR1 and CDR2, per the germline V gene, are SGHRS and YFSETQ. The CDR3 holds 14 amino acids from the cysteine to the phenylalanine. The kept DNA is CDR3 alone, 42 bases in frame from the first base. The V end loses 6 bases and the J end loses 2 bases, and a stretch of 14 bases separates them. TCR beta CDR3 regions were amplified from RNA transcripts. A first-round RT-PCR of the TCR CDR3 used the HTBI primer set with the Qiagen OneStep RT-PCR kit. A second multiplex PCR round built the libraries, followed by size selection and purification. Libraries were sequenced paired-end with 100 bp reads on an Illumina HiSeq2000. In the source study's methods: Raw data were processed with SOAPnuke, discarding reads with adapters, uncalled bases, mean Phred below 15, or no exact constant-primer or identifier match. COPE v1.2.5 was used to merge the high-quality paired reads, and each unique nucleotide sequence was defined as a clonotype. Clonotypes were aligned to IMGT TRBV, TRBD and TRBJ reference segments using MiTCR v1.1. The analysis was restricted to V-J combinations with a frequency above 0.0001, which together covered 99.2% of the repertoires. The TCS score was defined as the ratio of F50 (clonal expansion) to E x V (chaos), calculated using BLOSUM62-based TCRdist between CDR3 peptides within each V-J. Welch's t-statistics and random forest reduced roughly 500 V-J features to 10 to 15, which were used in a naive Bayes classifier (R e1071). The raw public reads went through TCRdb reprocessing: fastp at Q25, MiXCR clone calling, in-frame beta chains kept. Entries are consolidated by CDR3 protein sequence, retaining the most common genes and DNA. It is TCRdb's table, rather than the study itself, that gives the V and J calls and clone size. For this sample there are a few hundred thousand distinct CDR3 sequences; around 22% appear just once. The ten largest clonotypes hold 50% to 75% of the sample.

Comments on this clonotype: It has no known antigen specificity. Base qualities are not at hand, and no much larger clone is one base apart.

Ophthalmopathy patients had moderately to severely active disease, with a Clinical Activity Score of 3 or more, a NOSPECS grade of 4 or more, and a disease duration of less than 3 months. The study excluded patients with uncontrolled infections, other autoimmune diseases, pregnancy or lactation. Clinical symptoms, serum thyroxine and TRAb, thyroid ultrasound, and orbital computed tomography formed the basis for the diagnoses. Ficoll-Paque density gradient centrifugation was used to isolate PBMCs from 10 ml of fresh peripheral blood. Trizol reagent was used to extract total RNA, and RNA quality was then checked on an Agilent 2100 Bioanalyzer.

Here the chain combines TRBV5-1 and TRBJ2-5; the D segment could be TRBD2, given 5 matching bases. This TCR was sampled from a man aged 30-40 years with Graves' ophthalmopathy. Specimen: blood. The nucleotides read TGCGCCAGCACCCACCCGGGATCACAAGAGACCCAGTACTTC. This codes for CASTHPGSQETQYF.